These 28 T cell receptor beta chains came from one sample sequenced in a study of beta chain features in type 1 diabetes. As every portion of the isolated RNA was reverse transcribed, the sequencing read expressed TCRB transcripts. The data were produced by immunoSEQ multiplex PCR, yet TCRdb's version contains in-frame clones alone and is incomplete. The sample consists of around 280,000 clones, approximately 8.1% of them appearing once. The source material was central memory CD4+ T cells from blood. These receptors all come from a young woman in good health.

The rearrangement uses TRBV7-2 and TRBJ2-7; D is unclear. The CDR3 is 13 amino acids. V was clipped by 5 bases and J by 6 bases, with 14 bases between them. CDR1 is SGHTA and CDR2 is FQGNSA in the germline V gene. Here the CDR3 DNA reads TGTGCCAGCAGCCCCCAGCCTTTGGGCGAGCAGTACTTC. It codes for CASSPQPLGEQYF.

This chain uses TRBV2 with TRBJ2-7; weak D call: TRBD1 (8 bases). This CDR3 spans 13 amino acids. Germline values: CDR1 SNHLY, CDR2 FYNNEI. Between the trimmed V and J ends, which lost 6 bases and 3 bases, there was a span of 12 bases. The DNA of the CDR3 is TGTGCCAGCAGAAACAGGGGGGGCTACGAGCAGTACTTC. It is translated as CASRNRGGYEQYF.

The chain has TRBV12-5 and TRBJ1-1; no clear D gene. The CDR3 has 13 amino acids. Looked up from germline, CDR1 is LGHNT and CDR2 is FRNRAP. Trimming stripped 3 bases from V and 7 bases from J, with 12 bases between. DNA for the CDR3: TGTGCTAGTGGTTTAACCCAGGTGGGTGAAGCTTTCTTT. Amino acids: CASGLTQVGEAFF.

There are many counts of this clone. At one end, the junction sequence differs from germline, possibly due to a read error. The CDR3 here is CASSEAGAGETQYF. In DNA, the CDR3 is TGTGCCAGCAGCGAAGCGGGGGCAGGGGAGACCCAGTACTTC. The chain uses TRBV2 and TRBJ2-5; 8 bases match TRBD2. The CDR3 covers 14 residues. Germline assignment: CDR1 SNHLY and CDR2 FYNNEI.

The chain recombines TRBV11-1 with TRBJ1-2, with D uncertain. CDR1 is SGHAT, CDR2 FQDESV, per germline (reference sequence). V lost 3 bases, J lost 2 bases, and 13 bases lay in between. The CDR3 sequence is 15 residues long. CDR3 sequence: CASSFLSGPNYGYTF. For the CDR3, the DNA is TGTGCCAGCAGCTTCTTATCAGGACCCAACTATGGCTACACCTTC.

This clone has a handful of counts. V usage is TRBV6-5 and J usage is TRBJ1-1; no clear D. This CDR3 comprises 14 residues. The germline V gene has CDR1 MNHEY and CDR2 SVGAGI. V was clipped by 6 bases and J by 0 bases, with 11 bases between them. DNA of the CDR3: TGTGCCAGCAGATTCTCGGCGGTGAACACTGAAGCTTTCTTT. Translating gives CASRFSAVNTEAFF.

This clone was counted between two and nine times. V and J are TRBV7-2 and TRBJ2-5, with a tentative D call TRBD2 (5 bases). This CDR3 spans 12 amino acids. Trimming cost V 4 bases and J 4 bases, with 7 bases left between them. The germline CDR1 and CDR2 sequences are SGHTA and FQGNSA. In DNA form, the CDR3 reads TGTGCCAGCAGCTGGGCGGGAGAGACCCAGTACTTC. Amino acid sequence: CASSWAGETQYF.

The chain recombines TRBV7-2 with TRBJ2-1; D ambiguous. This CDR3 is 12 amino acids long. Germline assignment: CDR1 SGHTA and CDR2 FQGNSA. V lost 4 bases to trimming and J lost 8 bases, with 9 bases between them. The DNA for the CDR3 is TGTGCCAGCAGCTCGACATTTCATGAGCAGTTCTTC. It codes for CASSSTFHEQFF. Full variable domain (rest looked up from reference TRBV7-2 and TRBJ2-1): GAGVSQSPSNKVTEKGKDVELRCDPISGHTALYWYRQSLGQGLEFLIYFQGNSAPDKSGLPSDRFSAERTGGSVSTLTIQRTQQEDSAVYLCASSSTFHEQFFGPGTRLTVL.

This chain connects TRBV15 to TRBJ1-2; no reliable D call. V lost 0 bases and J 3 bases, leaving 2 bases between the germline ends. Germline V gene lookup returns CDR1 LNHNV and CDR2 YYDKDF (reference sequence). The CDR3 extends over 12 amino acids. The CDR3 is CATSRDHYGYTF. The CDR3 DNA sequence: TGTGCCACCAGCAGAGACCACTATGGCTACACCTTC.

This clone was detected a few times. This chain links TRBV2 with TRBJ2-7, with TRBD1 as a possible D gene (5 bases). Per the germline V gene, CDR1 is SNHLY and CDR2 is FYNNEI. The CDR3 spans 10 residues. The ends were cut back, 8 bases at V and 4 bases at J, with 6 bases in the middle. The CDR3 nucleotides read TGTGCCAGCGGGGCTTACGAGCAGTACTTC. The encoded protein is CASGAYEQYF.

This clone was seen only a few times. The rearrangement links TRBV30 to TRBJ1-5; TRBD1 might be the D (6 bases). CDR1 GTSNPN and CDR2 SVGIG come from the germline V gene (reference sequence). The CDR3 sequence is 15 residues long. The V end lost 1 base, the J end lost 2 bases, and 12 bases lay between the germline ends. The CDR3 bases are TGTGCCTGGAGTGAAGGGGACACTCGCAATCAGCCCCAGCATTTT. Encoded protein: CAWSEGDTRNQPQHF.

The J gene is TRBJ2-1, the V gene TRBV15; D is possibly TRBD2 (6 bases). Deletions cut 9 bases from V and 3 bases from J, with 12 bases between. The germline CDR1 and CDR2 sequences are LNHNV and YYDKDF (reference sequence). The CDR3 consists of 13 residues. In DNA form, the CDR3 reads TGTGCCACGCAGCGGGTAAACTACAATGAGCAGTTCTTC. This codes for CATQRVNYNEQFF.

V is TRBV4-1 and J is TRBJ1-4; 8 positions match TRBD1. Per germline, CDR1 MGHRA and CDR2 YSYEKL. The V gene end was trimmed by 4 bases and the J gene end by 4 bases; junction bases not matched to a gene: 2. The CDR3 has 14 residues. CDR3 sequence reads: CASSRDRSNEKLFF. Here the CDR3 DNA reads TGCGCCAGCAGCCGGGACAGGAGTAATGAAAAACTGTTTTTT.

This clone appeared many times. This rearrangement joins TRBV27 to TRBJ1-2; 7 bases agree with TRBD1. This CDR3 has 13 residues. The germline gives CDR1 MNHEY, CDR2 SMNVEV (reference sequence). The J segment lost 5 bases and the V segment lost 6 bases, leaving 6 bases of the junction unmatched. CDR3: CASSPGTVYGYTF. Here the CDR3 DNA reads TGTGCCAGCAGCCCCGGGACAGTGTATGGCTACACCTTC.

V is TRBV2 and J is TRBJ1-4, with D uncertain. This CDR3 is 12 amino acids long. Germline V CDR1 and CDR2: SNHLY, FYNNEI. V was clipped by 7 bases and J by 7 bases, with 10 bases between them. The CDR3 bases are TGTGCCAGCAAATACAGCTTTGAAAAACTGTTTTTT. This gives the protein CASKYSFEKLFF.

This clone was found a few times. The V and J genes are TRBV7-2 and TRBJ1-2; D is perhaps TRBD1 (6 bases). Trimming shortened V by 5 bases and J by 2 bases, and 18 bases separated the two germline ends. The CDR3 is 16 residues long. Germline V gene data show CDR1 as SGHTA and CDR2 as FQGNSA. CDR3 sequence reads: CASSLERTAANYGYTF. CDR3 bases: TGTGCCAGCAGCCTCGAGCGGACAGCCGCCAACTATGGCTACACCTTC.

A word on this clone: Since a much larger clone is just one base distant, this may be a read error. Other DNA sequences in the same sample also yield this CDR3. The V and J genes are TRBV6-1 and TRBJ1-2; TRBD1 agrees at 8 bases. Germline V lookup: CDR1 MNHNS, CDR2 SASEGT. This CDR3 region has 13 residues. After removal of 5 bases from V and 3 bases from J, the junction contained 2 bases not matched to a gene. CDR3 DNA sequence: TGTGCCAGCAGTCCGACAGGGGACTATGGCTACACCTTC. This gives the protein CASSPTGDYGYTF.

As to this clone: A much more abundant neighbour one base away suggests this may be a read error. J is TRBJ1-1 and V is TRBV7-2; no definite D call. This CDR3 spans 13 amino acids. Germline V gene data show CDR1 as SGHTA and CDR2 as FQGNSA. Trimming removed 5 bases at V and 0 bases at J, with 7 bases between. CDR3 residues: CASSQVMNTEAFF. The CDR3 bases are TGTGCCAGCAGCCAAGTCATGAACACTGAAGCTTTCTTT.

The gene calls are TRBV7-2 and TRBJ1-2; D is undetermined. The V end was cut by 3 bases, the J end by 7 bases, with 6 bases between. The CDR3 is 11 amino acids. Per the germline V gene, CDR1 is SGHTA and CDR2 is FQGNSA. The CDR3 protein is CASSFGFGYTF. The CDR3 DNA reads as TGTGCCAGCAGCTTCGGTTTTGGCTACACCTTC.

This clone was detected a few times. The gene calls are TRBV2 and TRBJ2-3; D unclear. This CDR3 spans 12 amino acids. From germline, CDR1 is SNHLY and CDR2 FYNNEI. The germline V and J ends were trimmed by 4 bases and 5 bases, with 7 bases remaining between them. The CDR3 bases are TGTGCCAGCAGTGGCTCGAGAGATACGCAGTATTTT. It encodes CASSGSRDTQYF.

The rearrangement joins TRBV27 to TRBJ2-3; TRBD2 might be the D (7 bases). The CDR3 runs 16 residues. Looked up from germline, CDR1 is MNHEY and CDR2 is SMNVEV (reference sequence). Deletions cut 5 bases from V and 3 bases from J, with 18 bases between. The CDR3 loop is CASSPPAGRGTDTQYF. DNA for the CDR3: TGTGCCAGCAGTCCGCCAGCGGGAAGGGGGACAGATACGCAGTATTTT.

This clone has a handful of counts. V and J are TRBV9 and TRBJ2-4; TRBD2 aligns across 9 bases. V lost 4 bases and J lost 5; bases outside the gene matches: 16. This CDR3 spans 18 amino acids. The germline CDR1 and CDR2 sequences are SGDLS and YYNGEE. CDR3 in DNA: TGTGCCAGCAGCCCCCGGAGGTCTAGCGGGAAAGACGAAAACATTCAGTACTTC. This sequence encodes CASSPRRSSGKDENIQYF.

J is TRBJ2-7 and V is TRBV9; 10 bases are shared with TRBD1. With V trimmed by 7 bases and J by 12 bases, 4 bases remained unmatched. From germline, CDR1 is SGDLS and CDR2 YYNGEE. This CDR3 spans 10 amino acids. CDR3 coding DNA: TGTGCCAGCCGAGGACAGGGGGTGTACTTC. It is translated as CASRGQGVYF.

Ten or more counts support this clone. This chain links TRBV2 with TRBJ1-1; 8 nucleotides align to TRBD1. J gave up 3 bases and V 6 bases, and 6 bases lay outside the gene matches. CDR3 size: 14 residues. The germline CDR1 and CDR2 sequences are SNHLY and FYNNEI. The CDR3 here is CASRHRGGHTEAFF. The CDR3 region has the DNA TGTGCCAGCAGGCACAGGGGGGGTCACACTGAAGCTTTCTTT.

In DNA form, the CDR3 reads TGTGCCAGCAGCGCACCAGGGTACGGGGAGCTGTTTTTT. It codes for CASSAPGYGELFF. This chain links TRBV7-2 with TRBJ2-2, with D possibly matching TRBD1 (5 bases). Germline CDR1 reads SGHTA; CDR2 reads FQGNSA. V was shortened by 5 bases and J by 7 bases, with 11 bases between the two germline ends. The CDR3 spans 13 residues. The full variable domain, in which reference TRBV7-2 and TRBJ2-2 provide the parts outside the CDR3, is GAGVSQSPSNKVTEKGKDVELRCDPISGHTALYWYRQSLGQGLEFLIYFQGNSAPDKSGLPSDRFSAERTGGSVSTLTIQRTQQEDSAVYLCASSAPGYGELFFGEGSRLTVL.

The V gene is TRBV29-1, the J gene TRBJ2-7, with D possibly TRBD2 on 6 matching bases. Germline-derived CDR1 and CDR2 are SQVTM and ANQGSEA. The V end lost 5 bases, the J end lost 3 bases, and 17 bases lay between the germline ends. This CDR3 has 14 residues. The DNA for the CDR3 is TGCAGCGTTTCTATGGGGGGTTTTGGCTACGAGCAGTACTTC. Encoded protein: CSVSMGGFGYEQYF.

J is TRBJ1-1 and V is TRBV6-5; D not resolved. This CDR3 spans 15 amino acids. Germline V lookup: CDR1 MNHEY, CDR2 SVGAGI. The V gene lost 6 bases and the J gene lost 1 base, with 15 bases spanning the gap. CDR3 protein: CASRKLQIGNTEAFF. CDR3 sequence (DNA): TGTGCCAGCAGAAAACTACAGATTGGGAACACTGAAGCTTTCTTT.

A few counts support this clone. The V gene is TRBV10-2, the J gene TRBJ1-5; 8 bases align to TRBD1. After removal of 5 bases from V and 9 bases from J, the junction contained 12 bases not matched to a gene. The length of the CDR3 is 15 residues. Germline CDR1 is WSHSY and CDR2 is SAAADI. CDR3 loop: CASSSETGVGVPQHF. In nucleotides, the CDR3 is TGCGCCAGCAGTTCCGAGACAGGGGTGGGGGTGCCCCAGCATTTT.